The 30 T cell receptor beta chains presented below share a single source sample, sequenced in a study of blood T cell repertoires in COVID-19. Clones were sequenced by immunoSEQ multiplex PCR, and TCRdb holds only the in-frame ones, with some missing. This table has some 65,000 clones, about 86% appearing once. The sequenced sample was peripheral blood. These receptors were obtained from a man aged 40-49 years with COVID-19, enrolled during active disease.

This clone appeared a single time. The chain carries TRBV3-1 (or the pseudogene TRBV3-2) and TRBJ2-7, with D possibly matching TRBD2 (5 bases). Per germline, CDR1 LGHDT and CDR2 YNNKEL (reference sequence). The CDR3 is 15 amino acids. V was trimmed by 4 bases and J by 2 bases, leaving 15 bases between them. CDR3 DNA sequence: TGTGCCAGCAGCCCAGAGGCGGGCCTGGCCTACGAGCAGTACTTC. This translates into CASSPEAGLAYEQYF.

This chain uses TRBV6-6 with TRBJ1-1, with D unresolved. The CDR3 extends over 13 amino acids. Germline-derived CDR1 and CDR2 are MNHNY and SVGAGI (reference sequence). The V end was cut by 8 bases, the J end by 0 bases, with 10 bases between. The CDR3 loop is CASRVLLNTEAFF. CDR3 nucleotide sequence: TGTGCCAGCCGGGTTTTGCTGAACACTGAAGCTTTCTTT.

The chain joins TRBV29-1 to TRBJ2-3, with D maybe TRBD1 (5 bases). This CDR3 is 14 amino acids long. Trimming removed 4 bases at V and 4 bases at J, with 15 bases between. Looked up from germline, CDR1 is SQVTM and CDR2 is ANQGSEA. In nucleotides, the CDR3 is TGCAGCGTTGTATGGACACCCGGACCAGATACGCAGTATTTT. It specifies CSVVWTPGPDTQYF.

The chain is built from TRBV18 and TRBJ2-5, with a weak D call TRBD2 (5 bases). CDR1 is KGHSH, CDR2 LQKENI, per germline. With 5 bases removed from V and 5 bases from J, the gap between germline ends came to 18 bases. The CDR3 length is 15 residues. CDR3 DNA: TGTGCCAGCTCAGTATACGAGGGTGTACTCGAGACCCAGTACTTC. This encodes CASSVYEGVLETQYF.

The CDR3 coding sequence is TGTGCCAGTACAGACAGTTATAATTCACCCCTCCACTTT. Translation: CASTDSYNSPLHF. The gene calls are TRBV27 and TRBJ1-6, with D maybe TRBD1 (5 bases). V dropped 9 bases and J dropped 4 bases, with 10 bases sitting between them. Germline V CDR1 and CDR2: MNHEY, SMNVEV (reference sequence). This CDR3 spans 13 amino acids.

CDR3 nucleotide sequence: TGTGCCAGCAGCTACACTAGGGGTGCGGGGGAGACCCAGTACTTC. Amino acids: CASSYTRGAGETQYF. This sequence joins TRBV7-6 and TRBJ2-5; D possibly corresponds to TRBD2 (6 bases). CDR1 is SGHVS, CDR2 FNYEAQ, per germline. V lost 4 bases and J lost 5, with 17 bases in between. The length of the CDR3 is 15 residues.

In DNA, the CDR3 is TGTGCCAGCAGCCTAAACCGGGGGTTGAAAGGCTACACCTTC. It specifies CASSLNRGLKGYTF. The rearrangement uses TRBV3-1 (or the pseudogene TRBV3-2) and TRBJ1-2; possible D gene TRBD1, 5 bases. V shed 4 bases and J shed 8 bases, with 17 bases lying between them. Germline CDR1 LGHDT, CDR2 YNNKEL (reference sequence). The length of the CDR3 is 14 residues.

This chain joins TRBV9 and TRBJ2-3; weak D call: TRBD2 (6 bases). Between the trimmed V and J ends, which lost 7 bases and 8 bases, there was a span of 20 bases. The CDR3 is made up of 14 amino acids. The V gene's germline CDR1 is SGDLS and CDR2 YYNGEE. The CDR3: CASGRDWAVGTQYF. The CDR3 nucleotides are TGTGCCAGCGGAAGGGACTGGGCTGTGGGTACGCAGTATTTT.

This sequence joins TRBV9 and TRBJ1-1; TRBD1 matches 10 bases. Per the germline V gene, CDR1 is SGDLS and CDR2 is YYNGEE. V lost 4 bases to trimming and J lost 3 bases; unmatched junction nucleotides: 6. CDR3 length equals 15 residues. The CDR3 DNA is TGTGCCAGCAGCATTGGGGGGACAGGGGACACTGAAGCTTTCTTT. It encodes CASSIGGTGDTEAFF.

The V call is TRBV30, the J call TRBJ1-5; a possible D gene is TRBD1 (6 bases). The CDR3 totals 16 residues. V gave up 2 bases and J gave up 3 bases, with 17 bases separating them. The germline CDR1 and CDR2 sequences are GTSNPN and SVGIG (reference sequence). Written as DNA, the CDR3 is TGTGCCTGGAGTCCGGCGACTTACAGGGACAATCAGCCCCAGCATTTT. Protein: CAWSPATYRDNQPQHF.

This chain joins TRBV11-2 and TRBJ2-7, with D uncertain. V was trimmed by 6 bases and J by 9 bases, leaving 12 bases between them. In germline, CDR1 is SGHAT, CDR2 FQNNGV. The CDR3 totals 11 residues. The CDR3 spells CASSSADRQYF. CDR3 in DNA: TGTGCCAGCAGTTCCGCGGATCGGCAGTACTTC.

The chain links TRBV27 to TRBJ2-1; TRBD1 matches at 7 bases. The germline gives CDR1 MNHEY, CDR2 SMNVEV (reference sequence). Trimming at V came to 1 base and at J to 0 bases, leaving 6 bases not matched to a gene. CDR3 size: 17 residues. As DNA, the CDR3 is TGTGCCAGCAGTTTATTCTACCGGGACAGCTCCTACAATGAGCAGTTCTTC. This encodes CASSLFYRDSSYNEQFF.

CDR3 sequence: CASSRQGSNQPQHF. The DNA of the CDR3 is TGTGCCAGCAGCCGCCAGGGAAGCAATCAGCCCCAGCATTTT. The chain carries TRBV5-6 and TRBJ1-5, with D tentatively TRBD1 (5 bases). The CDR3 contains 14 residues. CDR1 and CDR2 (germline): SGHDT, YYEEEE. The V end was cut by 4 bases, the J end by 1 base, with 9 bases between.

The rearrangement joins TRBV7-9 to TRBJ1-6, with D possibly matching TRBD1 (5 bases). The ends were cut back, 5 bases at V and 6 bases at J, with 11 bases in the middle. CDR1 and CDR2 from the germline V gene are SEHNR and FQNEAQ (reference sequence). The CDR3 runs to 14 residues. CDR3 sequence (DNA): TGTGCCAGCAGCCAGGACACGATTAATTCACCCCTCCACTTT. It is translated as CASSQDTINSPLHF.

J is TRBJ2-7 and V is TRBV12-3 or TRBV12-4; TRBD1 is a possible D gene (6 bases). V lost 10 bases and J 2 bases, leaving 12 bases between the germline ends. The CDR3 runs 12 residues. In nucleotides, the CDR3 is TGTGCCACCAAACGGGACACCTACGAGCAGTACTTC. Residues: CATKRDTYEQYF.

The genes are TRBV4-2 and TRBJ2-2; 11 bases fit TRBD2. Trimming at V came to 0 bases and at J to 0 bases, leaving 3 bases not matched to a gene. The CDR3 runs to 18 residues. Looked up from germline, CDR1 is LGHNA and CDR2 is YNFKEQ. The CDR3 DNA sequence: TGTGCCAGCAGCCAAGAAGGGACTAGCGGCGCGAACACCGGGGAGCTGTTTTTT. Encoded protein: CASSQEGTSGANTGELFF.

This chain connects TRBV7-9 to TRBJ1-5; D call uncertain. Germline assignment: CDR1 SEHNR and CDR2 FQNEAQ (reference sequence). The ends were cut back, 6 bases at V and 5 bases at J, with 11 bases in the middle. This CDR3 region has 13 residues. CDR3 DNA: TGTGCCAGCAGTCTTACGGCGGATCAGCCCCAGCATTTT. It translates to CASSLTADQPQHF.

The chain uses TRBV19 and TRBJ1-5; no definite D call. V shed 1 base and J shed 6 bases, with 7 bases lying between them. The CDR3 runs 13 residues. Germline-derived CDR1 and CDR2 are LNHDA and SQIVND (reference sequence). This CDR3 is CASSIAEGQPQHF. In nucleotides, the CDR3 is TGTGCCAGTAGTATAGCTGAGGGTCAGCCCCAGCATTTT.

This chain joins TRBV3-1 (or the pseudogene TRBV3-2) and TRBJ2-1, with TRBD1 matching 10 bases. The CDR3 is 17 residues long. Trimming at V came to 0 bases and at J to 8 bases, leaving 10 bases not matched to a gene. CDR1 and CDR2 from the germline V gene are LGHDT and YNNKEL (reference sequence). CDR3: CASSQDFVTGGLYEQFF. In DNA form, the CDR3 reads TGTGCCAGCAGCCAAGATTTTGTGACAGGGGGCCTCTATGAGCAGTTCTTC.

The chain recombines TRBV27 with TRBJ2-1; TRBD2 aligns across 13 bases. Losses at the gene ends were 3 bases for V and 7 bases for J; bases not matched to a gene: 6. CDR1 MNHEY and CDR2 SMNVEV come from the germline V gene (reference sequence). The CDR3 spans 16 residues. The CDR3 DNA follows: TGTGCCAGCAGTTTGACTAGCGGGGGGCCGGGGAATGAGCAGTTCTTC. Protein sequence: CASSLTSGGPGNEQFF.

The chain couples TRBV5-8 to TRBJ2-5; TRBD2 matches at 13 bases. Germline-derived CDR1 and CDR2 are SGHTS and YDEGEE. With V trimmed by 4 bases and J by 2 bases, 5 bases remained unmatched. This CDR3 has 16 residues. For the CDR3, the DNA is TGTGCCAGCAGCCCGGGACTAGCGGGATTTCAAGAGACCCAGTACTTC. It encodes CASSPGLAGFQETQYF.

V and J are TRBV4-1 and TRBJ1-2; D is possibly TRBD1 (6 bases). Germline-derived CDR1 and CDR2 are MGHRA and YSYEKL. The CDR3 has 13 residues. Trimming cost V 0 bases and J 13 bases, with 15 bases left between them. The DNA for the CDR3 is TGCGCCAGCAGCCAAGATCCTGGGGGGGCTCCCACCTTC. The encoded protein is CASSQDPGGAPTF.

The V gene is TRBV2, the J gene TRBJ2-7; 10 positions match TRBD2. The V and J ends lost 3 bases and 6 bases, in that order; junction bases with no gene match: 5. Germline V lookup: CDR1 SNHLY, CDR2 FYNNEI. The CDR3 runs to 14 residues. CDR3 nucleotide sequence: TGTGCCAGCAGTGACCTAACTAGCGGGGTCGAGCAGTACTTC. Translating gives CASSDLTSGVEQYF.

The J gene is TRBJ2-7, the V gene TRBV11-2, with D possibly being TRBD2 (6 bases). Germline loops: CDR1 SGHAT, CDR2 FQNNGV. This CDR3 spans 16 amino acids. The ends were cut back, 5 bases at V and 0 bases at J, with 17 bases in the middle. In nucleotides, the CDR3 is TGTGCCAGCAGCAAGGGACTCACCCTACTCTCCTACGAGCAGTACTTC. Encoded protein: CASSKGLTLLSYEQYF. The entire variable domain, with the rest obtained from reference TRBV11-2 and TRBJ2-7, is as follows: EAGVAQSPRYKIIEKRQSVAFWCNPISGHATLYWYQQILGQGPKLLIQFQNNGVVDDSQLPKDRFSAERLKGVDSTLKIQPAKLEDSAVYLCASSKGLTLLSYEQYFGPGTRLTVT.

The chain carries TRBV9 and TRBJ2-3, with TRBD2 matching 8 bases. Trimming cost V 3 bases and J 8 bases; bases outside gene matches: 8. This CDR3 is 14 amino acids long. From germline, CDR1 is SGDLS and CDR2 YYNGEE. DNA of the CDR3: TGTGCCAGCAGCGACGGGACTAGTGAGGCTACGCAGTATTTT. Its protein is CASSDGTSEATQYF.

The rearrangement uses TRBV3-1 (or the pseudogene TRBV3-2) and TRBJ1-3; TRBD1 is a possible D gene (6 bases). The CDR3 consists of 17 residues. V shed 0 bases and J shed 0 bases, with 12 bases lying between them. Germline V gene lookup returns CDR1 LGHDT and CDR2 YNNKEL (reference sequence). CDR3 sequence: CASSQDRDTDSGNTIYF. The CDR3, as DNA: TGTGCCAGCAGCCAAGACCGGGACACAGACTCTGGAAACACCATATATTTT.

V and J are TRBV28 and TRBJ2-7; D call uncertain. Germline lookup yields CDR1 MDHEN and CDR2 SYDVKM. The CDR3 length is 11 residues. Trimming left V 6 bases short and J 6 bases short, with 9 bases between. In DNA, the CDR3 is TGTGCCAGCAGGTGGCGAGGCGAGCAGTACTTC. Translated, it gives CASRWRGEQYF.

J is TRBJ2-3 and V is TRBV3-1 (or the pseudogene TRBV3-2); D is perhaps TRBD1 (6 bases). CDR3 length equals 15 residues. Between the trimmed V and J ends, which lost 5 bases and 3 bases, there was a span of 15 bases. Per the germline V gene, CDR1 is LGHDT and CDR2 is YNNKEL (reference sequence). The CDR3 protein is CASSNGARGTDTQYF. CDR3 sequence (DNA): TGTGCCAGCAGCAACGGAGCTAGGGGGACAGATACGCAGTATTTT.

J is TRBJ2-3 and V is TRBV6-6; TRBD1 aligns across 7 bases. CDR1 is MNHNY, CDR2 SVGAGI, per germline (reference sequence). This CDR3 comprises 17 residues. Trimming removed 5 bases from V and 3 bases from J; junction bases left unmatched: 14. The CDR3 here is CASSLHSGQPETDTQYF. The DNA for the CDR3 is TGTGCCAGCAGTCTACACTCGGGACAGCCGGAGACAGATACGCAGTATTTT.

J is TRBJ2-3 and V is TRBV10-3; 10 nucleotides align to TRBD2. This CDR3 has 14 residues. Germline V lookup: CDR1 ENHRY, CDR2 SYGVKD. Trimming removed 7 bases from V and 2 bases from J; junction bases left unmatched: 3. The CDR3 is CAIMSGGVTDTQYF. DNA for the CDR3: TGTGCCATCATGAGCGGGGGGGTCACAGATACGCAGTATTTT.